The clone carrying this T cell receptor (beta chain) was seen a handful of times. Antigen specificity is unknown. The sample belongs to a study of molecular identifiers for immune sequencing clone quantification. Study context: For replicates, RNA isolated from about 19,000 or 110,000 naive CD8 cells was divided into five portions, of which four were sequenced. Findings and limits, study-wide: Identical TCR molecules can share a barcode, and this sharing could underestimate highly expanded clone sizes.

Germline assignment: CDR1 SGHRS and CDR2 YFSETQ. The CDR3 runs to 17 residues. V lost 3 bases, J lost 6 bases, and 13 bases stayed unmatched. TCRdb analysed the PCR reads with MiXCR anew, one entry per CDR3 protein. The sample records more than 550,000 distinct CDR3 sequences, about 25% being singletons. Sequenced input: naive CD8+ T cells from blood, with Jurkat cell RNA spiked in. The subset here: FACS-sorted CD8+CD4-CCR7+CD45RA+ naive T cells. The V and J genes are TRBV5-1 and TRBJ1-3, with 9 bases fitting TRBD1. The TCR originated in a human donor in good health. Some libraries in this study had Jurkat cell RNA spiked in. The CDR3 region has the DNA TGCGCCAGCAGCTCGCGGACAGGGGAAAATACTGTAAACACCATATATTTT. Translated, it gives CASSSRTGENTVNTIYF. Using reference TRBV5-1 and TRBJ1-3 for the parts outside the CDR3, the full variable domain is KAGVTQTPRYLIKTRGQQVTLSCSPISGHRSVSWYQQTPGQGLQFLFEYFSETQRNKGNFPGRFSGRQFSNSRSEMNVSTLELGDSALYLCASSSRTGENTVNTIYFGEGSWLTVV.